Below, 28 T cell receptor beta chains from the same sample are listed, as sequenced in a study of blood T cell repertoires in COVID-19. Data came from immunoSEQ multiplex PCR; TCRdb stores just in-frame clones and leaves some out. The sample has about 300,000 clones, 86% seen once. The sample taken for sequencing was peripheral blood. These receptors were collected from a woman aged 50 to 60 with acute or convalescent COVID-19.

The gene calls are TRBV5-6 and TRBJ2-3, with D possibly TRBD2 on 5 matching bases. CDR1 and CDR2 (germline): SGHDT, YYEEEE. CDR3 length: 16 amino acids. V lost 3 bases, J lost 0 bases, and 14 bases lay in between. The CDR3 region has the DNA TGTGCCAGCAGCTATGCCGTAGAGCGGAGCACAGATACGCAGTATTTT. This codes for CASSYAVERSTDTQYF.

This clone has only one observation. V gene TRBV7-2 combines with J gene TRBJ1-2; D not certain. The CDR3 spans 13 residues. Germline V gene sequence: CDR1 SGHTA, CDR2 FQGNSA. V lost 1 base to trimming and J lost 7 bases, with 10 bases between them. CDR3 protein: CASSLEERVGYTF. In DNA form, the CDR3 reads TGTGCCAGCAGCTTAGAGGAGAGGGTTGGCTACACCTTC.

This clone was detected only once. The V and J genes are TRBV28 and TRBJ1-5, with 9 bases fitting TRBD1. V was clipped by 5 bases and J by 5 bases; unmatched bases: 10. The CDR3 runs 16 residues. From germline, CDR1 is MDHEN and CDR2 SYDVKM. The CDR3 nucleotides are TGTGCCAGCAGTATATTGGGGACAGGGAATGATCAGCCCCAGCATTTT. Its protein is CASSILGTGNDQPQHF.

The gene calls are TRBV5-1 and TRBJ1-4; a weak D match, TRBD1 (5 bases). The CDR3 loop spans 16 amino acids. Germline-derived CDR1 and CDR2 are SGHRS and YFSETQ. V was cut by 4 bases and J by 4 bases, with 17 bases left in between. In DNA, the CDR3 is TGCGCCAGCAGCCGCGAGACAGCGGGGTATAATGAAAAACTGTTTTTT. It translates to CASSRETAGYNEKLFF.

This clone was seen just once. V is TRBV3-1 (or the pseudogene TRBV3-2) and J is TRBJ1-5; D is unresolved. Per the germline V gene, CDR1 is LGHDT and CDR2 is YNNKEL (reference sequence). CDR3 length: 15 residues. The V end was cut by 2 bases, the J end by 3 bases, with 11 bases between. The CDR3 DNA reads TGTGCCAGCAGCCAAAGCGCCGGGGTCAATCAGCCCCAGCATTTT. Its protein product is CASSQSAGVNQPQHF.

The chain uses TRBV7-9 and TRBJ2-5, with a weak D call TRBD2 (6 bases). CDR3 length: 14 amino acids. Trimming cost V 6 bases and J 1 base, with 12 bases left between them. In germline, CDR1 is SEHNR, CDR2 FQNEAQ (reference sequence). In DNA form, the CDR3 reads TGTGCCAGCAGACATGCTAGCGCCCAAGAGACCCAGTACTTC. Protein: CASRHASAQETQYF.

The chain carries TRBV5-4 and TRBJ1-2; 8 bases fit TRBD1. Germline V gene data show CDR1 as SGHNT and CDR2 as YYREEE (reference sequence). J was trimmed by 4 bases and V by 2 bases; bases with no gene match: 13. The CDR3 length is 17 residues. Here the CDR3 DNA reads TGTGCCAGCAGCTTCCCAAGGACAGGGCGAATCGGCTATGGCTACACCTTC. The encoded protein is CASSFPRTGRIGYGYTF.

The chain combines TRBV10-3 with TRBJ1-1, with a tentative D call TRBD1 (5 bases). CDR1 is ENHRY, CDR2 SYGVKD, per germline. The ends were cut back, 8 bases at V and 1 base at J, with 14 bases in the middle. The CDR3 sequence is 14 residues long. CDR3 in DNA: TGTGCCATCGGGGAGGGTCAGGGGAACACTGAAGCTTTCTTT. Translation: CAIGEGQGNTEAFF.

In this sample, this clone turned up a few times. The gene calls are TRBV5-1 and TRBJ2-7; a weak D match, TRBD2 (5 bases). CDR3 length: 15 amino acids. Germline V gene sequence: CDR1 SGHRS, CDR2 YFSETQ. V was pared by 1 base and J by 3 bases, with 14 bases between. The CDR3 nucleotides are TGCGCCAGCAGCTTGAGGGCGGACGCGGGCTACGAGCAGTACTTC. It codes for CASSLRADAGYEQYF.

This clone has more than one count but fewer than ten. This sequence joins TRBV18 and TRBJ1-1, with D unresolved. Trimming stripped 1 base from V and 5 bases from J, with 8 bases between. Germline V gives CDR1 KGHSH, CDR2 LQKENI. The CDR3 runs 13 residues. The CDR3 DNA follows: TGTGCCAGCTCACCACTAAAGACAACTGAAGCTTTCTTT. Encoded protein: CASSPLKTTEAFF.

V usage is TRBV19 and J usage is TRBJ2-4; D is undetermined. This CDR3 has 15 residues. Trimming removed 3 bases from V and 0 bases from J, with 9 bases in between. CDR1 and CDR2 (germline): LNHDA, SQIVND (reference sequence). In nucleotides, the CDR3 is TGTGCCAGTAGTATTAGTATACTAGCCAAAAACATTCAGTACTTC. It yields the protein CASSISILAKNIQYF.

V and J are TRBV5-1 and TRBJ1-4; D remains unclear. Germline CDR1 and CDR2: SGHRS and YFSETQ. V gave up 2 bases and J gave up 7 bases, with 15 bases separating them. The CDR3 contains 15 residues. CDR3 residues: CASSFKEGRSEKLFF. DNA for the CDR3: TGCGCCAGCAGCTTTAAGGAGGGCCGGAGTGAAAAACTGTTTTTT.

The genes are TRBV19 and TRBJ2-7; perhaps TRBD2 as D (7 bases). The CDR3 totals 13 residues. Germline loops: CDR1 LNHDA, CDR2 SQIVND (reference sequence). The germline V and J ends were trimmed by 3 bases and 6 bases, with 12 bases remaining between them. For the CDR3, the DNA is TGTGCCAGTAGTATCCGGGGGGCGGTCGAGCAGTACTTC. It encodes CASSIRGAVEQYF.

This chain joins TRBV12-3 or TRBV12-4 and TRBJ1-1; TRBD1 might be the D (5 bases). The V end was cut by 3 bases, the J end by 7 bases, with 12 bases between. This CDR3 has 13 amino acids. Here the CDR3 DNA reads TGTGCCAGCAGTTTGGAGGGGAAACTTGAAGCTTTCTTT. Translating gives CASSLEGKLEAFF.

The chain links TRBV6-6 to TRBJ2-2; TRBD1 is a possible D gene (6 bases). Germline V gives CDR1 MNHNY, CDR2 SVGAGI (reference sequence). The CDR3 loop spans 12 amino acids. V lost 5 bases, J lost 7 bases, and 8 bases lay in between. The DNA for the CDR3 is TGTGCCAGCAGTCTACAGGGCGGGGAGCTGTTTTTT. Residues: CASSLQGGELFF.

V gene TRBV19 combines with J gene TRBJ1-1; no reliable D call. This CDR3 has 13 amino acids. The germline V and J ends were trimmed by 6 bases and 4 bases, with 12 bases remaining between them. Germline-derived CDR1 and CDR2 are LNHDA and SQIVND (reference sequence). CDR3 in amino acids: CASRKYGSTEAFF. Here the CDR3 DNA reads TGTGCCAGTAGGAAGTATGGGAGCACTGAAGCTTTCTTT. Supplemented by reference TRBV19 and TRBJ1-1, the full variable domain reads DGGITQSPKYLFRKEGQNVTLSCEQNLNHDAMYWYRQDPGQGLRLIYYSQIVNDFQKGDIAEGYSVSREKKESFPLTVTSAQKNPTAFYLCASRKYGSTEAFFGQGTRLTVV.

The table lists this clone with a few counts. The chain joins TRBV21-1 to TRBJ1-6. TRBV21-1 is a recognized pseudogene. This CDR3 spans 19 amino acids. CDR3 coding DNA: TGTGCCAGCAGCAACCCATCTCAAGGTTCTTTAGAGGGTAATTCACCCCTCCACTTT. Amino acid sequence: CASSNPSQGSLEGNSPLHF.

The sample holds a few counts of this clone. The V and J genes are TRBV4-1 and TRBJ2-6; D may be TRBD1 (5 bases). Germline-derived CDR1 and CDR2 are MGHRA and YSYEKL. The V end was cut by 4 bases, the J end by 2 bases, with 12 bases between. The CDR3 consists of 16 residues. Here the CDR3 reads CASSPFQGTGANVLTF. Here the CDR3 DNA reads TGCGCCAGCAGCCCATTCCAGGGAACTGGGGCCAACGTCCTGACTTTC.

In this sample, this clone turned up a few times. This rearrangement joins TRBV5-4 to TRBJ2-1; no clear D gene. Per germline, CDR1 SGHNT and CDR2 YYREEE (reference sequence). The CDR3 totals 13 residues. Trimming cost V 5 bases and J 8 bases, with 14 bases left between them. In nucleotides, the CDR3 is TGTGCCAGCAGGGTCCAACCGCGAGATGAGCAGTTCTTC. Translating it yields CASRVQPRDEQFF.

In its sample, this clone was seen a few times. The rearrangement links TRBV5-1 to TRBJ1-4; 10 nucleotides line up with TRBD1. V lost 0 bases, J lost 7 bases, and 3 bases stayed unmatched. This CDR3 region has 15 residues. Germline lookup yields CDR1 SGHRS and CDR2 YFSETQ. DNA of the CDR3: TGCGCCAGCAGCTTGGCCGGGACAGGGGTTGAAAAACTGTTTTTT. The encoded protein is CASSLAGTGVEKLFF.

V gene TRBV18 combines with J gene TRBJ2-7; TRBD1 is a possible D gene (6 bases). The V and J ends lost 3 bases and 5 bases respectively, with 8 bases between them. The CDR3 has 12 amino acids. CDR1 is KGHSH and CDR2 is LQKENI in the germline V gene. This chain's CDR3 is CASSPNRDEQYF. CDR3 DNA: TGTGCCAGCTCACCGAACAGGGACGAGCAGTACTTC.

DNA for the CDR3: TGTGCCAGCAGCCCCGTTTTGTGGCGGGAGGGGGATACGCAGTATTTT. It specifies CASSPVLWREGDTQYF. V gene TRBV9 combines with J gene TRBJ2-3; 9 bases are shared with TRBD2. The CDR3 has 16 amino acids. The V gene's germline CDR1 is SGDLS and CDR2 YYNGEE. V shed 4 bases, J shed 6 bases, and the junction held 12 bases outside the gene matches.

Comments on this clone: Germline and junction disagree at one end, which may indicate a read error. This chain's CDR3 is CAISSAGQGISPLHF. CDR3 bases: TGTGCCATCAGCTCGGCGGGACAGGGTATCTCACCCCTCCACTTT. The chain joins TRBV5-5 to TRBJ1-6, with 9 bases fitting TRBD1. CDR1 and CDR2 (germline): SGHKS, YYEKEE (reference sequence). The CDR3 loop spans 15 amino acids.

This rearrangement joins TRBV7-3 to TRBJ1-2; D remains unclear. Trimming removed 2 bases at V and 3 bases at J, with 10 bases between. CDR1 is SGHTA, CDR2 FQGTGA, per germline. The CDR3 is 14 amino acids. In nucleotides, the CDR3 is TGTGCCAGCAGCTTAGGCGGGAGGGACTATGGCTACACCTTC. Residues: CASSLGGRDYGYTF.

Details on this clone: Other DNA sequences within the sample encode an identical CDR3. The chain is built from TRBV5-1 and TRBJ2-7; 10 nucleotides align to TRBD1. The CDR3 sequence is 14 residues long. V was clipped by 1 base and J by 6 bases; unmatched bases: 4. From germline, CDR1 is SGHRS and CDR2 YFSETQ. The CDR3 spells CASSLRTGGLEQYF. The CDR3 DNA follows: TGCGCCAGCAGCTTGCGGACAGGGGGTCTCGAGCAGTACTTC.

CDR3: CASSSQGAGEKLFF. CDR3 sequence (DNA): TGTGCCAGCAGCTCCCAGGGGGCTGGAGAAAAACTGTTTTTT. This chain joins TRBV7-2 and TRBJ1-4, with TRBD1 matching 8 bases. The V gene's germline CDR1 is SGHTA and CDR2 FQGNSA. V trimming: 4 bases; J trimming: 8 bases; junction bases outside the gene matches: 6. The CDR3 spans 14 residues.

V gene TRBV21-1 combines with J gene TRBJ2-3; TRBD1 is taken as the D call from the table, unchecked against the DNA. TRBV21-1 is an annotated pseudogene. The CDR3 is 16 residues long. CDR3 sequence: CASSKSGQGTTDTQYF. The CDR3 nucleotides are TGTGCCAGCAGCAAATCTGGACAGGGGACCACAGATACGCAGTATTTT.

This clone showed up just once. Other DNA sequences in this specimen translate into the identical CDR3. The chain combines TRBV9 with TRBJ2-3; D is unclear. Looked up from germline, CDR1 is SGDLS and CDR2 is YYNGEE. The V gene lost 0 bases and the J gene lost 2 bases, with 4 bases spanning the gap. The CDR3 loop spans 13 amino acids. The CDR3 DNA is TGTGCCAGCAGCGTAGCGTCCACAGATACGCAGTATTTT. This translates into CASSVASTDTQYF.